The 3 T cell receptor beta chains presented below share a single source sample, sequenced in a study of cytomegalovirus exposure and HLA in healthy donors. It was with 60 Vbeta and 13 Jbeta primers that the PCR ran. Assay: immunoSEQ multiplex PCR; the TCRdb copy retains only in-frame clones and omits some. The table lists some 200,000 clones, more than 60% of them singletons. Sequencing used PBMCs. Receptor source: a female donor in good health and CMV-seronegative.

CDR3 region: CASSLRLLTGNNEQFF. CDR3 in DNA: TGTGCCAGCAGCTTGAGGCTACTTACAGGGAACAATGAGCAGTTCTTC. The gene calls are TRBV5-6 and TRBJ2-1, with D possibly being TRBD1 (6 bases). Trimming left V 1 base short and J 5 bases short, with 16 bases between. The length of the CDR3 is 16 residues. The germline CDR1 and CDR2 sequences are SGHDT and YYEEEE.

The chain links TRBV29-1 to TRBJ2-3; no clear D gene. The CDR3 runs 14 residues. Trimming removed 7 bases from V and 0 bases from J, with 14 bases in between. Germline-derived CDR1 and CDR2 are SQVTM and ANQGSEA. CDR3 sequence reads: CSARLAVSTDTQYF. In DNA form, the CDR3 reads TGCAGCGCCCGCCTGGCAGTTAGCACAGATACGCAGTATTTT.

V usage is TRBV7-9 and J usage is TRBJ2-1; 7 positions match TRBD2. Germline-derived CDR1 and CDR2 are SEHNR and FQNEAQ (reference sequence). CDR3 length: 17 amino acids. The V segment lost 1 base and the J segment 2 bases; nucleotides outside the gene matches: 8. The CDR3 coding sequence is TGTGCCAGCAGCTTAGTCTCGGCGGGAGTGGCCTACAATGAGCAGTTCTTC. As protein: CASSLVSAGVAYNEQFF.